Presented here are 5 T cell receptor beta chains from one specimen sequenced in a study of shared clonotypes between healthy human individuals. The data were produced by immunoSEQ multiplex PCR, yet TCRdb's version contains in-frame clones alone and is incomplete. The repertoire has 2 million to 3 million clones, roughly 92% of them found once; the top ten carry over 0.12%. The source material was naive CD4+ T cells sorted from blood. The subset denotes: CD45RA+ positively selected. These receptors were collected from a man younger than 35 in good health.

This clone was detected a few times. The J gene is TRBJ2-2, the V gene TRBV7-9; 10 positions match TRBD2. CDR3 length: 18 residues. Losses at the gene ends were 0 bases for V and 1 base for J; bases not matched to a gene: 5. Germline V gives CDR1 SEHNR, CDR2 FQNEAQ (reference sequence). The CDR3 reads CASSLAPSGGRNTGELFF. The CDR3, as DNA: TGTGCCAGCAGCTTAGCGCCTAGCGGGGGCCGGAACACCGGGGAGCTGTTTTTT.

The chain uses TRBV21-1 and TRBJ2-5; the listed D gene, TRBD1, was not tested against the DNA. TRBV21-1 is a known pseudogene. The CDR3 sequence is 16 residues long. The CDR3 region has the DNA TGTGCCAGCAGCAAAACTTTACGACAGGGACCAGAGACCCAGTACTTC. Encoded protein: CASSKTLRQGPETQYF.

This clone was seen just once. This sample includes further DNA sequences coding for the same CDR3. In nucleotides, the CDR3 is TGCAGCGCACGGGGGGCGACTAATGAAAAACTGTTTTTT. This codes for CSARGATNEKLFF. The V call is TRBV29-1, the J call TRBJ1-4, with a weak D call TRBD1 (6 bases). Per germline, CDR1 SQVTM and CDR2 ANQGSEA. Trimming took 7 bases from V and 2 from J, leaving 11 bases between them. The CDR3 length is 13 residues.

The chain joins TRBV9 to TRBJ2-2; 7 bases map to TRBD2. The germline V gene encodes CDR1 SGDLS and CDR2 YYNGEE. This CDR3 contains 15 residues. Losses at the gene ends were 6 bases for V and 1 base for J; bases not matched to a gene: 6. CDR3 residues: CASKVGGGNTGELFF. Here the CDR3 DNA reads TGTGCCAGCAAGGTTGGCGGGGGGAACACCGGGGAGCTGTTTTTT.

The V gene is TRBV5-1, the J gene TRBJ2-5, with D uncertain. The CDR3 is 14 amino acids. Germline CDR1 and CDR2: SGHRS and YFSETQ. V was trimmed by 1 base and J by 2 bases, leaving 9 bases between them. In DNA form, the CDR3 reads TGCGCCAGCAGCTTGCTAAGTACGCAAGAGACCCAGTACTTC. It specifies CASSLLSTQETQYF. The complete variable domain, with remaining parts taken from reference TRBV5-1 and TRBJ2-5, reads KAGVTQTPRYLIKTRGQQVTLSCSPISGHRSVSWYQQTPGQGLQFLFEYFSETQRNKGNFPGRFSGRQFSNSRSEMNVSTLELGDSALYLCASSLLSTQETQYFGPGTRLLVL.